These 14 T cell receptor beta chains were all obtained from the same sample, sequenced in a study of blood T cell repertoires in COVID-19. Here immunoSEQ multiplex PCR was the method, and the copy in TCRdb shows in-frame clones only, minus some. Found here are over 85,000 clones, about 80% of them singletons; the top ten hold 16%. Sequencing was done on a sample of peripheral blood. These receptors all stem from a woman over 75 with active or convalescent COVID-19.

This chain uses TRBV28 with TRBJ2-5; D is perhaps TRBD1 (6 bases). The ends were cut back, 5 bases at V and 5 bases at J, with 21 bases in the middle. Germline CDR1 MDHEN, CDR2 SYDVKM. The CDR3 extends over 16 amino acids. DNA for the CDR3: TGTGCCAGCAGTCTTCCGGGACATATACCGTCTGAGACCCAGTACTTC. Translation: CASSLPGHIPSETQYF.

The CDR3 nucleotides are TGCGCCAGCAGCTCATGGACAGGGGATACCGGGGAGCTGTTTTTT. As protein: CASSSWTGDTGELFF. The genes are TRBV5-1 and TRBJ2-2; 9 bases match TRBD1. V shed 3 bases and J 5 bases; nucleotides not matched to a gene: 5. This CDR3 comprises 15 residues. Germline V gives CDR1 SGHRS, CDR2 YFSETQ.

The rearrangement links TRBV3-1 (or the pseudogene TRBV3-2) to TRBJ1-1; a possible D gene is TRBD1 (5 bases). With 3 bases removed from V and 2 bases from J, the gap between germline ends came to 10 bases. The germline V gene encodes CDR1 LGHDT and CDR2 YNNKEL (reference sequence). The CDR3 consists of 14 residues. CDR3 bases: TGTGCCAGCAGCCATAGTGACAGAAACACTGAAGCTTTCTTT. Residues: CASSHSDRNTEAFF.

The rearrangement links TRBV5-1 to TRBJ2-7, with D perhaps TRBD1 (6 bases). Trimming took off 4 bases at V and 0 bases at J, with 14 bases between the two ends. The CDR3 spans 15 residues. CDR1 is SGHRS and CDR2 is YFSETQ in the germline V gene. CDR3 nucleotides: TGCGCCAGCAGCCAGGGACAAGGCGGCTCCTACGAGCAGTACTTC. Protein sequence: CASSQGQGGSYEQYF.

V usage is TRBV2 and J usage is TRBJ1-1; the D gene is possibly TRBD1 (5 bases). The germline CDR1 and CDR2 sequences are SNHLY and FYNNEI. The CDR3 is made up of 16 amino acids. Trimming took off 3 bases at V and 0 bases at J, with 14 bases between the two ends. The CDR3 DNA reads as TGTGCCAGCAGTGAGTCGACAGAGGCTATGAACACTGAAGCTTTCTTT. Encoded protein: CASSESTEAMNTEAFF.

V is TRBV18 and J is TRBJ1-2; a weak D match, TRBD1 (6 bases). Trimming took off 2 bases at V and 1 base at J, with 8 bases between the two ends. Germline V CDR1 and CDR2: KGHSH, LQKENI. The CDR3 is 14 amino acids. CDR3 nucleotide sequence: TGTGCCAGCTCACCAAGACAGGATAACTATGGCTACACCTTC. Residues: CASSPRQDNYGYTF.

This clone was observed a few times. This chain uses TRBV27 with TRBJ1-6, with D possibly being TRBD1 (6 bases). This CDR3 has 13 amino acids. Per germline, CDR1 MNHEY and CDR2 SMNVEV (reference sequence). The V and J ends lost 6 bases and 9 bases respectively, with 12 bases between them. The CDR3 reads CASRQGDGSPLHF. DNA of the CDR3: TGTGCCAGCAGACAGGGAGATGGTTCACCCCTCCACTTT.

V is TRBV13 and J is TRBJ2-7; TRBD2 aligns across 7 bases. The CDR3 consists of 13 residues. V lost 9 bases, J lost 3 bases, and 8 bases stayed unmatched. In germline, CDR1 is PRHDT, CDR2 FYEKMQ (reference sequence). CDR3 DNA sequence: TGTGCCAGGTTATCTAGCGGAATCTACGAGCAGTACTTC. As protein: CARLSSGIYEQYF.

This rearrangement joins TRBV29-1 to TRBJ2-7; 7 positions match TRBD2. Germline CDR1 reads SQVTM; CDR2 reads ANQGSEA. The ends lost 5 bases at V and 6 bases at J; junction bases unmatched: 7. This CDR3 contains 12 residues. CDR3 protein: CSVRGSQSEQYF. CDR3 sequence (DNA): TGCAGCGTTCGCGGGAGTCAGTCCGAGCAGTACTTC.

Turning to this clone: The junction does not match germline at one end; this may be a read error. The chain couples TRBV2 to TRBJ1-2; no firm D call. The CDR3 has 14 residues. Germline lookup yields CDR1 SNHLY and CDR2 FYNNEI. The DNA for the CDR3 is TGTGCCAGCAGTGAACAGATTACTAATTATGGCTACACCTTC. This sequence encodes CASSEQITNYGYTF. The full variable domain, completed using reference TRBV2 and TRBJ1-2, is EPEVTQTPSHQVTQMGQEVILRCVPISNHLYFYWYRQILGQKVEFLVSFYNNEISEKSEIFDDQFSVERPDGSNFTLKIRSTKLEDSAMYFCASSEQITNYGYTFGSGTRLTVV.

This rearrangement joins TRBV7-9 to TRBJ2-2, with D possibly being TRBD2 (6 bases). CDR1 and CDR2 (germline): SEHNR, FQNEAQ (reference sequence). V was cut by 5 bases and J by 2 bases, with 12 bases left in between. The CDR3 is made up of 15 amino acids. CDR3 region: CASSVGTLNTGELFF. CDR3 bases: TGTGCCAGCAGCGTCGGGACTCTTAACACCGGGGAGCTGTTTTTT.

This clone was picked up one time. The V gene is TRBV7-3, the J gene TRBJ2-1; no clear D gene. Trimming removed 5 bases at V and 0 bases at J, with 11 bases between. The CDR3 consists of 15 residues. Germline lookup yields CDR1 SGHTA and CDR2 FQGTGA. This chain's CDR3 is CASSVDSISYNEQFF. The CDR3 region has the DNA TGTGCCAGCAGCGTCGACTCCATCTCCTACAATGAGCAGTTCTTC.

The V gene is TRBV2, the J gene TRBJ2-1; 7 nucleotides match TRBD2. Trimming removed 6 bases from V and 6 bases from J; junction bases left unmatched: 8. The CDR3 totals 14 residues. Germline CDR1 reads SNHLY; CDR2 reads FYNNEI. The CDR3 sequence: CASRKGLVFNEQFF. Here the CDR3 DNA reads TGTGCCAGCAGAAAAGGACTAGTTTTCAATGAGCAGTTCTTC.

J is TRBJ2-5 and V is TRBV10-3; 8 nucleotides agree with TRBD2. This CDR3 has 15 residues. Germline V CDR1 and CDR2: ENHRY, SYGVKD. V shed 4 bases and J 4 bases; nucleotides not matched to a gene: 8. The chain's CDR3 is CAISGTSGLGETQYF. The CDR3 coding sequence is TGTGCCATCAGTGGCACTAGCGGTTTGGGAGAGACCCAGTACTTC.